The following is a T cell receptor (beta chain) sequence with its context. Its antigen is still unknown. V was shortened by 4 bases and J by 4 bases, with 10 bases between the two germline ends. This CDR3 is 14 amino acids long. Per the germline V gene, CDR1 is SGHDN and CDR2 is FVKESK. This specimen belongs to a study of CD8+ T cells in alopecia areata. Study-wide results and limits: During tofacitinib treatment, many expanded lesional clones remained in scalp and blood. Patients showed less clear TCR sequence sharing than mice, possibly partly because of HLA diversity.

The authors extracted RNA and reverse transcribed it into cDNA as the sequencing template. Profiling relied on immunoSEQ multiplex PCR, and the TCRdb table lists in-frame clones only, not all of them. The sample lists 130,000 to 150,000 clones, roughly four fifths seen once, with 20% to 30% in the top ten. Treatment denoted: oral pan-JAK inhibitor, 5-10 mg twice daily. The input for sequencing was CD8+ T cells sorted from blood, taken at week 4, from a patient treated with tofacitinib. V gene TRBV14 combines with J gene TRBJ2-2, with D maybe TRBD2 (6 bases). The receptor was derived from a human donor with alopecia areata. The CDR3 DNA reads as TGTGCCAGCAGCCCGGGACTTACCACCGGGGAGCTGTTTTTT. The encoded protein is CASSPGLTTGELFF.